Below, 30 T cell receptor beta chains from the same sample are listed, as sequenced in a study of blood T cell repertoires in COVID-19. The method was immunoSEQ multiplex PCR; TCRdb's version includes in-frame clones alone and lacks a portion of them. The profile shows a few hundred thousand clones, over 75% of them singletons. The material sequenced was PBMCs or T cells enriched from blood (not recorded which). These receptors came from a woman in her late teens or twenties who had recovered from COVID-19.

The J gene is TRBJ1-2, the V gene TRBV29-1, with TRBD1 identical over 7 bases. V trimming: 7 bases; J trimming: 2 bases; junction bases outside the gene matches: 7. The CDR3 has 13 residues. Germline values: CDR1 SQVTM, CDR2 ANQGSEA. The CDR3 nucleotides are TGCAGCGCGGAGCCGACAGGGAACTATGGCTACACCTTC. Protein sequence: CSAEPTGNYGYTF.

This clone was found once. The chain couples TRBV5-1 to TRBJ1-2; possible D gene TRBD1, 6 bases. This CDR3 spans 14 amino acids. The V and J ends lost 4 bases and 7 bases respectively, with 17 bases between them. The V gene's germline CDR1 is SGHRS and CDR2 YFSETQ. CDR3 region: CASSPNGQLTGYTF. The CDR3 DNA reads as TGCGCCAGCAGCCCAAACGGACAGCTCACTGGCTACACCTTC.

The chain recombines TRBV5-4 with TRBJ1-2; TRBD1 is a possible D gene (6 bases). Germline CDR1 is SGHNT and CDR2 is YYREEE (reference sequence). V was trimmed by 3 bases and J by 7 bases, leaving 19 bases between them. This CDR3 comprises 15 residues. CDR3 sequence (DNA): TGTGCCAGCAGCTCCCTCAAGGACAGATCTTTTGGCTACACCTTC. Protein: CASSSLKDRSFGYTF.

The chain has TRBV12-3 or TRBV12-4 and TRBJ2-2; TRBD1 matches 7 bases. CDR3 size: 13 residues. Germline trimming cut 2 bases from V and 6 bases from J; bases unmatched to any gene: 0. The CDR3 loop reads CASSLTGAGELFF. In DNA form, the CDR3 reads TGTGCCAGCAGTTTAACAGGGGCCGGGGAGCTGTTTTTT.

The chain combines TRBV15 with TRBJ1-3, with 8 nucleotides matching TRBD1. V trimming: 3 bases; J trimming: 4 bases; junction bases outside the gene matches: 5. Germline V gene sequence: CDR1 LNHNV, CDR2 YYDKDF (reference sequence). CDR3 length equals 15 residues. This CDR3 reads CATSRDRATGNTIYF. In DNA form, the CDR3 reads TGTGCCACCAGCAGGGACAGGGCTACGGGAAACACCATATATTTT.

This chain connects TRBV7-9 to TRBJ2-5; D may be TRBD2 (6 bases). This CDR3 has 13 amino acids. Germline CDR1 and CDR2: SEHNR and FQNEAQ (reference sequence). The ends were cut back, 4 bases at V and 3 bases at J, with 9 bases in the middle. In DNA form, the CDR3 reads TGTGCCAGCAGCTGGGACTCAGAAGAGACCCAGTACTTC. This sequence encodes CASSWDSEETQYF.

This chain joins TRBV15 and TRBJ1-5, with 7 positions matching TRBD1. The J segment lost 3 bases and the V segment lost 2 bases, leaving 4 bases of the junction unmatched. Germline V CDR1 and CDR2: LNHNV, YYDKDF (reference sequence). The CDR3 loop spans 15 amino acids. CDR3 residues: CATSRKDRDNQPQHF. As DNA, the CDR3 is TGTGCCACCAGCAGAAAAGACAGGGACAATCAGCCCCAGCATTTT.

CDR3 sequence reads: CASSQLEGRAEKLFF. As DNA, the CDR3 is TGTGCCAGCAGCCAACTAGAGGGGAGGGCTGAAAAACTGTTTTTT. The chain is built from TRBV3-1 (or the pseudogene TRBV3-2) and TRBJ1-4, with D possibly TRBD1 on 5 matching bases. Germline V gives CDR1 LGHDT, CDR2 YNNKEL (reference sequence). This CDR3 has 15 residues. V shed 2 bases and J shed 7 bases, with 14 bases lying between them.

The chain uses TRBV24-1 and TRBJ2-5; possibly TRBD1 for D (5 bases). In germline, CDR1 is KGHDR, CDR2 SFDVKD. Trimming left V 1 base short and J 6 bases short, with 11 bases between. The CDR3 loop spans 14 amino acids. The CDR3 DNA reads TGTGCCACCAGTGATTTCGACAGAGAACAGACCCAGTACTTC. It yields the protein CATSDFDREQTQYF.

This clone was detected once. The chain carries TRBV6-4 and TRBJ1-1; D gene uncertain. This CDR3 region has 13 residues. Looked up from germline, CDR1 is MRHNA and CDR2 is SNTAGT. V was pared by 3 bases and J by 9 bases, with 14 bases between. The chain's CDR3 is CASSEGEGTKAFF. The CDR3 DNA reads as TGTGCCAGCAGTGAGGGTGAGGGCACCAAAGCTTTCTTT.

The genes are TRBV9 and TRBJ2-1; possibly TRBD1 for D (6 bases). The germline V and J ends were trimmed by 3 bases and 4 bases, with 8 bases remaining between them. The CDR3 runs 13 residues. The germline V gene has CDR1 SGDLS and CDR2 YYNGEE. CDR3 sequence reads: CASSGQVYNEQFF. DNA of the CDR3: TGTGCCAGCAGCGGACAGGTATACAATGAGCAGTTCTTC.

The V call is TRBV9, the J call TRBJ2-2; no reliable D call. From germline, CDR1 is SGDLS and CDR2 YYNGEE. This CDR3 is built from 17 residues. V lost 0 bases to trimming and J lost 0 bases, with 12 bases between them. The CDR3 region has the DNA TGTGCCAGCAGCGTAGTTGGGCTGGGCGCGAACACCGGGGAGCTGTTTTTT. It translates to CASSVVGLGANTGELFF.

About this clone: The sample carries other DNA sequences with the same CDR3. The CDR3 sequence is CASSLGQNYGYTF. The DNA of the CDR3 is TGTGCCAGCAGTTTAGGACAGAACTATGGCTACACCTTC. The chain combines TRBV12-3 or TRBV12-4 with TRBJ1-2; tentatively, D is TRBD1 (5 bases). V shed 1 base and J shed 2 bases, with 5 bases lying between them. This CDR3 spans 13 amino acids.

The rearrangement links TRBV5-4 to TRBJ2-1; 11 nucleotides match TRBD2. The CDR3 has 16 residues. Germline assignment: CDR1 SGHNT and CDR2 YYREEE (reference sequence). Trimming cost V 0 bases and J 5 bases; bases outside gene matches: 4. The CDR3 DNA follows: TGTGCCAGCAGCTTGGATGTAGCGGGGGGGAACAATGAGCAGTTCTTC. Translating gives CASSLDVAGGNNEQFF.

The chain combines TRBV4-1 with TRBJ1-1; D gene uncertain. V was shortened by 2 bases and J by 4 bases, with 11 bases between the two germline ends. Germline V gives CDR1 MGHRA, CDR2 YSYEKL. The CDR3 totals 14 residues. CDR3 in amino acids: CASSQIDEGTEAFF. The CDR3 DNA follows: TGCGCCAGCAGCCAAATTGACGAGGGCACTGAAGCTTTCTTT.

This clone was observed a few times. The chain employs TRBV3-1 (or the pseudogene TRBV3-2) and TRBJ1-4; no firm D call. The CDR3 is 16 residues long. Trimming left V 0 bases short and J 4 bases short, with 12 bases between. Germline V gene lookup returns CDR1 LGHDT and CDR2 YNNKEL (reference sequence). The CDR3 nucleotides are TGTGCCAGCAGCCAAGATTCGCGGATCCTTAATGAAAAACTGTTTTTT. It translates to CASSQDSRILNEKLFF.

The gene calls are TRBV11-2 and TRBJ2-5; tentative D call: TRBD2 (5 bases). Germline values: CDR1 SGHAT, CDR2 FQNNGV. V was trimmed by 1 base and J by 4 bases, leaving 10 bases between them. This CDR3 has 14 residues. CDR3 DNA: TGTGCCAGCAGCTTAGGGAGTAGCGTAGAGACCCAGTACTTC. It yields the protein CASSLGSSVETQYF.

This chain connects TRBV19 to TRBJ1-1; TRBD1 agrees at 7 bases. V gave up 10 bases and J gave up 0 bases; unmatched junction bases: 11. The CDR3 has 15 amino acids. From germline, CDR1 is LNHDA and CDR2 SQIVND (reference sequence). CDR3: CAIRQGVMMNTEAFF. As DNA, the CDR3 is TGTGCCATTAGACAGGGTGTTATGATGAACACTGAAGCTTTCTTT.

This clone has a handful of counts. The chain uses TRBV5-4 and TRBJ1-1; TRBD1 is a possible D gene (6 bases). Germline-derived CDR1 and CDR2 are SGHNT and YYREEE (reference sequence). This CDR3 has 13 residues. V was pared by 4 bases and J by 10 bases, with 17 bases between. The DNA of the CDR3 is TGTGCCAGCAGCGGGGGCACCCGAGGGGGAGCTTTCTTT. The encoded protein is CASSGGTRGGAFF.

The chain joins TRBV4-1 to TRBJ1-5, with TRBD1 as a possible D gene (6 bases). Trimming cost V 3 bases and J 7 bases, with 19 bases left between them. Germline values: CDR1 MGHRA, CDR2 YSYEKL. This CDR3 is 16 amino acids long. The CDR3 loop reads CASSQNLVQGNQPQHF. In DNA, the CDR3 is TGCGCCAGCAGCCAGAACCTTGTTCAGGGGAACCAGCCCCAGCATTTT.

The chain is built from TRBV5-1 and TRBJ1-1; possible D gene TRBD1, 6 bases. Germline V lookup: CDR1 SGHRS, CDR2 YFSETQ. V lost 0 bases and J 8 bases, leaving 11 bases between the germline ends. The CDR3 totals 13 residues. The CDR3 reads CASSLGDTLEAFF. DNA of the CDR3: TGCGCCAGCAGCTTGGGGGACACGTTGGAAGCTTTCTTT.

The rearrangement joins TRBV5-1 to TRBJ1-5; 7 bases are shared with TRBD1. V lost 2 bases, J lost 8 bases, and 16 bases stayed unmatched. Per germline, CDR1 SGHRS and CDR2 YFSETQ. The CDR3 is 17 amino acids. The CDR3: CASSFGPAGQTFEPQHF. CDR3 sequence (DNA): TGCGCCAGCAGCTTCGGGCCGGCGGGACAGACCTTTGAGCCCCAGCATTTT.

This clone was detected a few times. This rearrangement joins TRBV4-2 to TRBJ1-2; D is possibly TRBD1 (5 bases). The CDR3 runs to 17 residues. V lost 2 bases and J lost 3, with 19 bases in between. In germline, CDR1 is LGHNA, CDR2 YNFKEQ. Here the CDR3 reads CASSQPLTQERDYGYTF. The CDR3 DNA is TGTGCCAGCAGCCAACCCCTCACACAGGAACGAGACTATGGCTACACCTTC.

The genes are TRBV12-3 or TRBV12-4 and TRBJ1-2, with a possible D match to TRBD1 (5 bases). Trimming cost V 1 base and J 5 bases, with 8 bases left between them. This CDR3 spans 13 amino acids. In nucleotides, the CDR3 is TGTGCCAGCAGTTTAGAGGGGTTTTATGGCTACACCTTC. Translation gives CASSLEGFYGYTF.

CDR3 sequence reads: CASSPRGRDSLPTGELFF. In nucleotides, the CDR3 is TGTGCCAGCAGCCCCAGGGGGCGGGACAGCCTCCCAACCGGGGAGCTGTTTTTT. The chain employs TRBV7-6 and TRBJ2-2, with 8 nucleotides matching TRBD1. Trimming took 5 bases from V and 5 from J; bases not matched to a gene: 16. This CDR3 is 18 amino acids long. Looked up from germline, CDR1 is SGHVS and CDR2 is FNYEAQ.

The gene calls are TRBV12-3 or TRBV12-4 and TRBJ1-5; TRBD1 agrees at 7 bases. The CDR3 runs 13 residues. The J segment lost 5 bases and the V segment lost 3 bases, leaving 1 base of the junction unmatched. The CDR3 sequence: CASSFDRDQPQHF. The CDR3 DNA reads as TGTGCCAGCAGTTTTGACAGGGATCAGCCCCAGCATTTT.

This clone occurred once. The chain employs TRBV10-3 and TRBJ2-1, with 12 bases identical to TRBD2. This CDR3 has 14 residues. Germline V gene sequence: CDR1 ENHRY, CDR2 SYGVKD. With V trimmed by 6 bases and J by 5 bases, 2 bases remained unmatched. CDR3: CAIRTSGGHNEQFF. The DNA for the CDR3 is TGTGCCATCAGGACTAGCGGGGGCCACAATGAGCAGTTCTTC.

The table lists this clone with a few counts. The V gene is TRBV3-1 (or the pseudogene TRBV3-2), the J gene TRBJ1-6, with D perhaps matching TRBD1 (6 bases). Between the trimmed V and J ends, which lost 1 base and 7 bases, there was a span of 11 bases. CDR1 and CDR2 (germline): LGHDT, YNNKEL (reference sequence). The CDR3 totals 15 residues. The CDR3 protein is CASSQAGHLNSPLHF. In DNA, the CDR3 is TGTGCCAGCAGCCAAGCGGGACACTTGAATTCACCCCTCCACTTT.

The chain links TRBV7-6 to TRBJ2-7, with a tentative D call TRBD2 (5 bases). The V and J ends lost 3 bases and 3 bases respectively, with 15 bases between them. CDR1 and CDR2 from the germline V gene are SGHVS and FNYEAQ. This CDR3 is 15 amino acids long. The CDR3 spells CASSFADDTSYEQYF. The CDR3 DNA reads TGTGCCAGCAGCTTCGCGGATGATACTAGCTACGAGCAGTACTTC.

The chain recombines TRBV28 with TRBJ1-4; D is perhaps TRBD1 (5 bases). V lost 7 bases and J 5 bases, leaving 20 bases between the germline ends. This CDR3 spans 16 amino acids. Germline lookup yields CDR1 MDHEN and CDR2 SYDVKM. The CDR3 region is CASMKWVGRGNEKLFF. CDR3 nucleotide sequence: TGTGCCAGCATGAAGTGGGTGGGGCGGGGAAATGAAAAACTGTTTTTT.